Sequencing of this T cell receptor (beta chain) was carried out in a study of PD-1 blockade in mismatch repair-deficient tumors. Study in general: All were previously treated, progressing patients with 11 to 13 mismatch repair-deficient cancer types. Study results and caveats: Rapid post-treatment expansion, then contraction, generally preceding radiologic response, marked tumor-resident clones.

The CDR3 runs to 15 residues. Germline CDR1 reads SNHLY; CDR2 reads FYNNEI. The junction had 7 bases not matched to a gene; V was cut back by 9 bases and J by 1 base. A remark on this clone: Its antigen is as yet unknown.

Every patient had mismatch repair deficiency by PCR or immunohistochemistry. Sequenced by immunoSEQ multiplex PCR; TCRdb stores in-frame clones only, minus some. The sample has 100,000 to 150,000 clones, roughly nine tenths seen once; the top ten hold roughly 14%. This clonotype originated in an adult with mismatch repair-deficient cancer. The specimen was peripheral blood, collected 44 weeks after starting pembrolizumab. The genes are TRBV2 and TRBJ2-2; 8 bases align to TRBD2. The CDR3, as DNA: TGTGCCAGTAAGGGGACTAGTTTGAACACCGGGGAGCTGTTTTTT. Translating gives CASKGTSLNTGELFF.